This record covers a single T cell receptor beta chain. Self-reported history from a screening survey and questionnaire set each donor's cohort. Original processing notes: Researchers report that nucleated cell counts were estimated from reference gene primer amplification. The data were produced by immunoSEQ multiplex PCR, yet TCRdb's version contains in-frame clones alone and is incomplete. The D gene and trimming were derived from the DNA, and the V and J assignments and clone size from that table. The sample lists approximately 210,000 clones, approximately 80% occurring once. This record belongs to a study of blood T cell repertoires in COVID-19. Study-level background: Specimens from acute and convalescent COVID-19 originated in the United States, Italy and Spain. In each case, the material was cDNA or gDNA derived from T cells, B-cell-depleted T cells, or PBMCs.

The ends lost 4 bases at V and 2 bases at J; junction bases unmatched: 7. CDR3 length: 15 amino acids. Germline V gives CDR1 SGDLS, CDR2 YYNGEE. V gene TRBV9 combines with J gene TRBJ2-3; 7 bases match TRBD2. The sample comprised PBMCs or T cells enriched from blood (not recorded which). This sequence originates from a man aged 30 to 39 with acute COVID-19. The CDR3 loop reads CASSRTGGYTDTQYF. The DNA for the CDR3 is TGTGCCAGCAGCCGTACGGGGGGATACACAGATACGCAGTATTTT. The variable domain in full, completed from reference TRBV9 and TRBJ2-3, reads DSGVTQTPKHLITATGQRVTLRCSPRSGDLSVYWYQQSLDQGLQFLIQYYNGEERAKGNILERFSAQQFPDLHSELNLSSLELGDSALYFCASSRTGGYTDTQYFGPGTRLTVL.